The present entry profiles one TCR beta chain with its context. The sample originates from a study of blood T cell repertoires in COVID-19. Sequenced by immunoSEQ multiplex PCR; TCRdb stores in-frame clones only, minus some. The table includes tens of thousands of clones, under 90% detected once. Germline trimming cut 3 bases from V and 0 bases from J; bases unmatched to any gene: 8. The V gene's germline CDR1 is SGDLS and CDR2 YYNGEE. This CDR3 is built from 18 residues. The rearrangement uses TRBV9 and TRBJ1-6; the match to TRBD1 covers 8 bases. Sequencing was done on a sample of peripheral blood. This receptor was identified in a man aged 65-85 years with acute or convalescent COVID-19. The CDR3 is CASSDGQGSFSYNSPLHF. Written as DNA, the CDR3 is TGTGCCAGCAGCGATGGACAGGGCTCGTTCTCCTATAATTCACCCCTCCACTTT.